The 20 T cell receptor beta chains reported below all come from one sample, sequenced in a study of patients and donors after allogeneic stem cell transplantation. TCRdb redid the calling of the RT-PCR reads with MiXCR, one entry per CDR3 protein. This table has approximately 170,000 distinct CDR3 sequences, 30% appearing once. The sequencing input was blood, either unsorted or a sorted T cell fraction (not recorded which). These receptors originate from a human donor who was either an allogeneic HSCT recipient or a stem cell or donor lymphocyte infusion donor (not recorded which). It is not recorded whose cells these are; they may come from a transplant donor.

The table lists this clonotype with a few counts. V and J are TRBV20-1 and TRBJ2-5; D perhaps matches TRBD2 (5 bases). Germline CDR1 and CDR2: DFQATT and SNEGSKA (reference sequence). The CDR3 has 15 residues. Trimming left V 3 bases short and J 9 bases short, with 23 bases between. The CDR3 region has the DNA TGCAGTGCTAGTGGGCGGACCATGATCGGGGAGTCCCAGTACTTC. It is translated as CSASGRTMIGESQYF.

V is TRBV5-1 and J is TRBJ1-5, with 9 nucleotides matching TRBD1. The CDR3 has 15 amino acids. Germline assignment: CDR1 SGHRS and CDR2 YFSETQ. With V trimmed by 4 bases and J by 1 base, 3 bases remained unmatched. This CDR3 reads CASSGTGTSNQPQHF. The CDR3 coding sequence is TGCGCCAGCAGCGGGACAGGGACCAGCAATCAGCCCCAGCATTTT.

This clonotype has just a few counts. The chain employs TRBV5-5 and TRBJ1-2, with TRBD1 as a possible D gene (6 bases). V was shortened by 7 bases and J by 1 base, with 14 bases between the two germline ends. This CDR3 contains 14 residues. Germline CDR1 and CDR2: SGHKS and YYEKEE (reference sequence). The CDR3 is CASHRDTFNYGYTF. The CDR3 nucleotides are TGTGCCAGCCACCGGGACACCTTTAACTATGGCTACACCTTC.

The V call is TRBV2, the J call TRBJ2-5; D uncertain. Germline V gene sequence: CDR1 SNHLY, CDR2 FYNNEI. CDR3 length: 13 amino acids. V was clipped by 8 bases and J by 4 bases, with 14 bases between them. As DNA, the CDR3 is TGTGCCAGCGAGCAAGGGCGTGGAGAGACCCAGTACTTC. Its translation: CASEQGRGETQYF.

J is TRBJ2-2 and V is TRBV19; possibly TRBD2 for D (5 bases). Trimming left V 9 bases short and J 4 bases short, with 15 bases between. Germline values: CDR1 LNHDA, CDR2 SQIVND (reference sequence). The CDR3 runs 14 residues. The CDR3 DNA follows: TGTGCCAGCACAATGGGAGAGGGCACCGGGGAGCTGTTTTTT. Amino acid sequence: CASTMGEGTGELFF.

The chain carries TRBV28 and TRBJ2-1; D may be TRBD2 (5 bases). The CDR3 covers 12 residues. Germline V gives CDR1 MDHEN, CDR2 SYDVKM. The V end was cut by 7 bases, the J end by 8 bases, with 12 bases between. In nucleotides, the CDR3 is TGTGCCAGCACCCTCCCCGGGGATGAGCAGTTCTTC. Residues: CASTLPGDEQFF. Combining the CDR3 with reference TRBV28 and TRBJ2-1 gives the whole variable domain DVKVTQSSRYLVKRTGEKVFLECVQDMDHENMFWYRQDPGLGLRLIYFSYDVKMKEKGDIPEGYSVSREKKERFSLILESASTNQTSMYLCASTLPGDEQFFGPGTRLTVL.

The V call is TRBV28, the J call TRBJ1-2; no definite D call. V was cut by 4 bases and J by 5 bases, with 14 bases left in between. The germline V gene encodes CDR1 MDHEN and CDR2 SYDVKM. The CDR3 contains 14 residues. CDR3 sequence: CASSSVALWYGYTF. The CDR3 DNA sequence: TGTGCCAGCAGTTCCGTAGCCCTCTGGTATGGCTACACCTTC.

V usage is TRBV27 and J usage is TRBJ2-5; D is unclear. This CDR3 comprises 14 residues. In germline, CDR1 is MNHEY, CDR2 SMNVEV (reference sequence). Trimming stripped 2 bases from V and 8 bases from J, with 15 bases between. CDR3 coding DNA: TGTGCCAGCAGTTTAAGGTCACCTCCTAACACCCAGTACTTC. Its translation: CASSLRSPPNTQYF.

CDR3 sequence reads: CSARDRQAAVGYTF. DNA of the CDR3: TGCAGTGCTAGAGATCGGCAGGCCGCTGTGGGCTACACCTTC. The chain is built from TRBV20-1 and TRBJ1-2; no firm D call. V lost 0 bases to trimming and J lost 8 bases, with 16 bases between them. CDR3 length: 14 residues. The germline V gene encodes CDR1 DFQATT and CDR2 SNEGSKA (reference sequence).

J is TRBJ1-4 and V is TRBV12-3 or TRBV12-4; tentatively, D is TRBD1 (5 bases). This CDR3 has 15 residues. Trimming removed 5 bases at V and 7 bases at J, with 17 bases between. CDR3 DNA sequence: TGTGCCAGCAGTCCTCGACCGGCCGGGGGTGAAAAACTGTTTTTT. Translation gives CASSPRPAGGEKLFF.

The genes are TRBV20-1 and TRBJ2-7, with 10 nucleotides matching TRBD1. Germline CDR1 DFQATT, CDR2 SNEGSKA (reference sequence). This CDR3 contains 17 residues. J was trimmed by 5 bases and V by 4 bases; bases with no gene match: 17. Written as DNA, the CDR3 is TGCAGTGCTAACCGGGACAGGGGTCCCCTAATTGTGGACGAGCAGTACTTC. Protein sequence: CSANRDRGPLIVDEQYF.

This chain's CDR3 is CAISEFRWGDTSGRLNEQFF. In DNA form, the CDR3 reads TGTGCCATCAGTGAGTTCCGATGGGGGGATACTAGCGGGAGGCTCAATGAGCAGTTCTTC. The chain uses TRBV10-3 and TRBJ2-1; 12 bases are shared with TRBD2. The J segment lost 6 bases and the V segment lost 1 base, leaving 16 bases of the junction unmatched. Germline-derived CDR1 and CDR2 are ENHRY and SYGVKD. The CDR3 is 20 amino acids.

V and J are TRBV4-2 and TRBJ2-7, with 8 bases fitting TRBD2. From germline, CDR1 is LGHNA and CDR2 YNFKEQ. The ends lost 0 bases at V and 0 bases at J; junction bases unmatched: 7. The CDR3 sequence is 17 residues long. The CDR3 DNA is TGTGCCAGCAGCCAAGAAAGGCTAGCGGGTCTCTCCTACGAGCAGTACTTC. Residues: CASSQERLAGLSYEQYF.

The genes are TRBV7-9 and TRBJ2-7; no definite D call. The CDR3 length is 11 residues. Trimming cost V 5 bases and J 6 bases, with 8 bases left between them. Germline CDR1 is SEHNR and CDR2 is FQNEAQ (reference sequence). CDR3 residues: CASSPLAEQYF. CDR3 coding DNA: TGTGCCAGCAGCCCCCTGGCCGAGCAGTACTTC. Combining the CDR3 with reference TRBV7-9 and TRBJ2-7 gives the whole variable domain DTGVSQNPRHKITKRGQNVTFRCDPISEHNRLYWYRQTLGQGPEFLTYFQNEAQLEKSRLLSDRFSAERPKGSFSTLEIQRTEQGDSAMYLCASSPLAEQYFGPGTRLTVT.

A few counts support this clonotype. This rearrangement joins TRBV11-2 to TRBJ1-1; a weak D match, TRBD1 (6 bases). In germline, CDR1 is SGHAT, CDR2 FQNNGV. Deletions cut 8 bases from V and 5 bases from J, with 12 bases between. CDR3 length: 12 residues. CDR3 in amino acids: CASSVGGTEAFF. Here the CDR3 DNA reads TGTGCCAGCTCCGTAGGGGGGACTGAAGCTTTCTTT.

The CDR3 spells CASSPLAGIYEQYF. As DNA, the CDR3 is TGCGCCAGCAGCCCACTAGCGGGGATCTACGAGCAGTACTTC. J is TRBJ2-7 and V is TRBV4-3, with 10 bases matching TRBD2. This CDR3 region has 14 residues. Germline-derived CDR1 and CDR2 are LGHNA and YSLEER. J gave up 3 bases and V 4 bases, and 3 bases lay outside the gene matches.

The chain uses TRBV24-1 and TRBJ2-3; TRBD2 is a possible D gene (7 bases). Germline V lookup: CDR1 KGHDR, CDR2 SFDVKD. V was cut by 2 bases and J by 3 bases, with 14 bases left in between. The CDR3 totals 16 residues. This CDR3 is CATSDWGGPGTDTQYF. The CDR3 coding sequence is TGTGCCACCAGTGATTGGGGGGGGCCTGGGACAGATACGCAGTATTTT.

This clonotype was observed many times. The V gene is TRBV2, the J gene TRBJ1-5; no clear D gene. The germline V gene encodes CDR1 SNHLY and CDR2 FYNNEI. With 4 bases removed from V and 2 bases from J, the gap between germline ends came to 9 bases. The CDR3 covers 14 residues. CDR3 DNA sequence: TGTGCCAGCAGTGCCTTGGTGGGCAATCAGCCCCAGCATTTT. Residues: CASSALVGNQPQHF.

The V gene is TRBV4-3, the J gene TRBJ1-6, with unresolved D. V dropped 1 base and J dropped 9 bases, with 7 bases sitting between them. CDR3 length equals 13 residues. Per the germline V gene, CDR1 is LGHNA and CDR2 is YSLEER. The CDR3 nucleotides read TGCGCCAGCAGCCAAGGCCAGAGTTCACCCCTCCACTTT. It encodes CASSQGQSSPLHF.

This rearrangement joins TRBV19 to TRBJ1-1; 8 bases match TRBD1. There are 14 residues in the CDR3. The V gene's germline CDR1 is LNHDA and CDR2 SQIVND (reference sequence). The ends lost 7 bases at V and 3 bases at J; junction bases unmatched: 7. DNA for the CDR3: TGTGCCAGTAATCCAGGGGGCGCGGACACTGAAGCTTTCTTT. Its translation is CASNPGGADTEAFF.